The present entry profiles one T cell receptor beta chain with its context. Distinct nucleotide sequences in the sample also encode this CDR3. V was clipped by 5 bases and J by 4 bases; unmatched bases: 5. Germline CDR1 MDHEN, CDR2 SYDVKM. There are 14 residues in the CDR3. This specimen comes from a study of blood T cell repertoires in COVID-19. Method: immunoSEQ multiplex PCR; TCRdb's copy keeps in-frame clones and lacks some. This table holds under 350,000 clones, 80% to 90% found once. Across under 25 US areas, participants ranged in age from roughly 18 to 89 years. This receptor was identified in a woman aged 40 to 50 with acute COVID-19. Sequenced: PBMCs or T cells enriched from blood (not recorded which). The V call is TRBV28, the J call TRBJ1-5, with 7 bases aligning to TRBD1. The CDR3 DNA reads as TGTGCCAGCAGTAAACAGGGGCCGAATCAGCCCCAGCATTTT. This encodes CASSKQGPNQPQHF.